Below, 11 T cell receptor beta chains from the same sample are listed, as sequenced in a study of blood T cell repertoires in COVID-19. Using immunoSEQ multiplex PCR, the repertoire was profiled, and TCRdb retains in-frame clones only, with some absent. The sample lists 150,000 to 200,000 clones, about 83% occurring once. The sequenced material came from PBMCs or T cells enriched from blood (not recorded which). These receptor sequences come from a woman in her 30s who had recovered from COVID-19.

This sequence joins TRBV5-5 and TRBJ1-2, with D possibly matching TRBD1 (5 bases). V gave up 7 bases and J gave up 5 bases, with 30 bases separating them. The germline gives CDR1 SGHKS, CDR2 YYEKEE (reference sequence). This CDR3 is built from 18 residues. The CDR3 spells CASQTVGGQGTTSYGYTF. DNA of the CDR3: TGTGCCAGCCAGACCGTGGGAGGGCAGGGTACGACGAGTTATGGCTACACCTTC.

On this clone: This same CDR3 is encoded by further DNA sequences in the sample. The chain links TRBV2 to TRBJ1-3; no reliable D call. V was pared by 1 base and J by 0 bases, with 4 bases between. Germline V gives CDR1 SNHLY, CDR2 FYNNEI. The CDR3 is 14 residues long. The CDR3: CASSEVSSGNTIYF. CDR3 sequence (DNA): TGTGCCAGCAGTGAAGTCTCCTCTGGAAACACCATATATTTT.

The chain links TRBV29-1 to TRBJ2-7, with 7 bases fitting TRBD1. Losses at the gene ends were 4 bases for V and 7 bases for J; bases not matched to a gene: 16. Looked up from germline, CDR1 is SQVTM and CDR2 is ANQGSEA. The CDR3 totals 15 residues. CDR3 region: CSVGPGTVLGEEQYF. The CDR3 DNA is TGCAGCGTTGGCCCCGGGACAGTCCTCGGTGAAGAGCAGTACTTC.

J is TRBJ2-3 and V is TRBV7-3; 7 bases are a match to TRBD1. The CDR3 is 13 amino acids. Germline V gene lookup returns CDR1 SGHTA and CDR2 FQGTGA. The V and J ends lost 4 bases and 7 bases, in that order; junction bases with no gene match: 5. The CDR3 spells CASSSRQGNTQYF. The CDR3 coding sequence is TGTGCCAGCAGCTCCCGACAGGGAAATACGCAGTATTTT.

V and J are TRBV11-2 and TRBJ1-4, with D possibly matching TRBD1 (5 bases). Trimming took off 5 bases at V and 1 base at J, with 17 bases between the two ends. Per the germline V gene, CDR1 is SGHAT and CDR2 is FQNNGV. CDR3 length: 17 amino acids. CDR3 nucleotide sequence: TGTGCCAGCAGCCACCCGGGGGGGGATCAAACTAATGAAAAACTGTTTTTT. Protein sequence: CASSHPGGDQTNEKLFF.

The gene calls are TRBV12-2 and TRBJ1-2; the listed D gene, TRBD1, was not tested against the DNA. TRBV12-2 is recorded as a pseudogene. The CDR3 covers 16 residues. CDR3 nucleotides: TGTGCAAGTCGCTTAGCGGACAGGGGAGGAAACTATGGCTACACCTTC. Protein sequence: CASRLADRGGNYGYTF.

The gene calls are TRBV12-5 and TRBJ2-1; 11 bases are shared with TRBD2. Trimming cost V 0 bases and J 9 bases; bases outside gene matches: 10. Germline assignment: CDR1 LGHNT and CDR2 FRNRAP. This CDR3 has 17 residues. CDR3 loop: CASGLVPGLAVPFEQFF. The DNA for the CDR3 is TGTGCTAGTGGTTTGGTACCGGGACTAGCGGTACCTTTTGAGCAGTTCTTC.

Only one count was recorded for this clone. The chain couples TRBV23-1 to TRBJ1-1; no clear D gene. TRBV23-1 is an ORF, with its function uncertain. Trimming pared 0 bases from V and 1 base from J, leaving 18 bases between. The CDR3 has 18 residues. This chain's CDR3 is CASSQSAGRARANTEAFF. CDR3 bases: TGCGCCAGCAGTCAATCGGCGGGTCGTGCGAGGGCGAACACTGAAGCTTTCTTT.

The rearrangement uses TRBV28 and TRBJ2-1, with 11 bases lining up with TRBD2. The CDR3 has 15 amino acids. J gave up 5 bases and V 6 bases, and 6 bases lay outside the gene matches. Germline-derived CDR1 and CDR2 are MDHEN and SYDVKM. The DNA of the CDR3 is TGTGCCAGCAGAACCGGGACTAGCGGAAACAATGAGCAGTTCTTC. Residues: CASRTGTSGNNEQFF.

The V gene is TRBV7-3, the J gene TRBJ1-2; 9 nucleotides align to TRBD1. J lost 7 bases, V lost 4 bases, and 7 bases had no gene match. The length of the CDR3 is 14 residues. CDR1 and CDR2 (germline): SGHTA, FQGTGA. CDR3: CASSWGQGQSGYTF. The CDR3 DNA is TGTGCCAGCAGCTGGGGACAGGGTCAAAGTGGCTACACCTTC.

The rearrangement uses TRBV1 and TRBJ2-4; the DNA was not used to check the table's D call, TRBD2. TRBV1 is marked as a pseudogene. The CDR3 runs to 24 residues. The CDR3 nucleotides are TGCACCAGCAGCCAAGATATAGGTAGCCTCCGAAGTAATCGGGGTGTTCTAGCCAAAAACATTCAGTACTTC. This gives the protein CTSSQDIGSLRSNRGVLAKNIQYF.